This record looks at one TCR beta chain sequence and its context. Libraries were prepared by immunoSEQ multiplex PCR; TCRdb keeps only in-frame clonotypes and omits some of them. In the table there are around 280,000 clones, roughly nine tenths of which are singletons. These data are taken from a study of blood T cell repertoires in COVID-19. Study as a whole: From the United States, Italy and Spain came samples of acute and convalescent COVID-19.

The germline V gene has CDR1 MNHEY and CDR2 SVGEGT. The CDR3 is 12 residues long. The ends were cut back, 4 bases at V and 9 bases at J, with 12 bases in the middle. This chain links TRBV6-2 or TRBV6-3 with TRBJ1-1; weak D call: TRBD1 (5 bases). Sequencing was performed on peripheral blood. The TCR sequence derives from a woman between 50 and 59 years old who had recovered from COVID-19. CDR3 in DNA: TGTGCCAGCAGTTTAGACAGTTTGAAAGCTTTCTTT. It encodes CASSLDSLKAFF.